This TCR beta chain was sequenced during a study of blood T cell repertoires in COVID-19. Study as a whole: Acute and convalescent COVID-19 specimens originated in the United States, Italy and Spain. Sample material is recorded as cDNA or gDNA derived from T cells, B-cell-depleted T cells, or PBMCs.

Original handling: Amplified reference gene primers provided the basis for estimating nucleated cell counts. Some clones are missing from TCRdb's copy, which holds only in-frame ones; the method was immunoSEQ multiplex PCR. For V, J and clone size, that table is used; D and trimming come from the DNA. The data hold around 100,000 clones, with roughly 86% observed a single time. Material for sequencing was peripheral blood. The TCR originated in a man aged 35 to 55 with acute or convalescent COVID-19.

The CDR3 bases are TGCGCCAGCAGCCCACCGGGGTGGAAAGAAGCTTTCTTT. Encoded protein: CASSPPGWKEAFF. The rearrangement links TRBV5-1 to TRBJ1-1, with D hard to call. The germline V gene encodes CDR1 SGHRS and CDR2 YFSETQ. The CDR3 sequence is 13 residues long. Trimming took 4 bases from V and 8 from J, leaving 15 bases between them.